Each of the 18 T cell receptor beta chains below was sequenced from the same sample in a study of blood T cell repertoires in COVID-19. Repertoires were generated with immunoSEQ multiplex PCR, while TCRdb's copy carries only in-frame clones and drops some. The sample contains some 180,000 clones, about 80% of which appear only once. Material: peripheral blood. These receptors came from a woman aged 60 to 75 with COVID-19, enrolled during active disease.

This chain joins TRBV28 and TRBJ2-5; TRBD1 matches 10 bases. Germline loops: CDR1 MDHEN, CDR2 SYDVKM. CDR3 size: 14 residues. V was pared by 5 bases and J by 6 bases, with 6 bases of the junction left unmatched. CDR3 sequence: CASSLRTGGKTQYF. DNA of the CDR3: TGTGCCAGCAGTCTCCGGACAGGGGGTAAGACCCAGTACTTC.

Here the CDR3 reads CASSYLAGVYNEQFF. The CDR3 DNA sequence: TGTGCCAGCAGTTACCTAGCGGGGGTCTACAATGAGCAGTTCTTC. V gene TRBV6-5 combines with J gene TRBJ2-1; 10 bases agree with TRBD2. With V trimmed by 2 bases and J by 3 bases, 1 base remained unmatched. The CDR3 spans 15 residues. Germline V gene lookup returns CDR1 MNHEY and CDR2 SVGAGI.

The J gene is TRBJ2-1, the V gene TRBV11-3; possibly TRBD1 for D (6 bases). The CDR3 consists of 15 residues. The V gene lost 3 bases and the J gene lost 9 bases, with 18 bases spanning the gap. Germline V gene lookup returns CDR1 SGHNT and CDR2 YENEEA. For the CDR3, the DNA is TGTGCCAGCAGCTTCGGCCAGGGGTTGGGGAGTGAGCAGTTCTTC. It specifies CASSFGQGLGSEQFF. Full variable domain (rest looked up from reference TRBV11-3 and TRBJ2-1): EAGVVQSPRYKIIEKKQPVAFWCNPISGHNTLYWYLQNLGQGPELLIRYENEEAVDDSQLPKDRFSAERLKGVDSTLKIQPAELGDSAVYLCASSFGQGLGSEQFFGPGTRLTVL.

The chain combines TRBV6-5 with TRBJ2-3; the match to TRBD2 covers 8 bases. In germline, CDR1 is MNHEY, CDR2 SVGAGI. The CDR3 extends over 16 amino acids. V trimming: 0 bases; J trimming: 4 bases; junction bases outside the gene matches: 6. CDR3 in amino acids: CASSYSMRLASDTQYF. CDR3 sequence (DNA): TGTGCCAGCAGTTACTCGATGAGACTAGCGTCAGATACGCAGTATTTT.

In the case of this clone: Other DNA sequences in the same sample also yield this CDR3. The V and J genes are TRBV7-8 and TRBJ2-5, with TRBD1 identical over 8 bases. The germline gives CDR1 SGHVS, CDR2 FQNEAQ. Losses at the gene ends were 1 base for V and 2 bases for J; bases not matched to a gene: 3. The CDR3 sequence is 15 residues long. CDR3 DNA: TGTGCCAGCAGCTTAGGTGGGACAGGTCAAGAGACCCAGTACTTC. Its protein product is CASSLGGTGQETQYF.

This chain uses TRBV3-1 (or the pseudogene TRBV3-2) with TRBJ1-1, with D uncertain. The CDR3 length is 15 residues. CDR1 is LGHDT and CDR2 is YNNKEL in the germline V gene (reference sequence). The V and J ends lost 0 bases and 0 bases respectively, with 8 bases between them. The CDR3 region has the DNA TGTGCCAGCAGCCAAGATAAACAGTTGAACACTGAAGCTTTCTTT. This sequence encodes CASSQDKQLNTEAFF.

The V call is TRBV10-3, the J call TRBJ2-2, with 11 nucleotides matching TRBD2. Germline V gene sequence: CDR1 ENHRY, CDR2 SYGVKD. With V trimmed by 6 bases and J by 4 bases, 7 bases remained unmatched. The CDR3 runs 16 residues. CDR3 DNA: TGTGCCATCAGCTTAGCGGGGGGGCATATCACCGGGGAGCTGTTTTTT. It yields the protein CAISLAGGHITGELFF.

The V and J genes are TRBV19 and TRBJ2-1; 10 bases match TRBD1. The CDR3 is made up of 15 amino acids. The V and J ends lost 3 bases and 8 bases, in that order; junction bases with no gene match: 7. The V gene's germline CDR1 is LNHDA and CDR2 SQIVND (reference sequence). The CDR3 protein is CASSIGTGVGDEQFF. The CDR3 DNA sequence: TGTGCCAGTAGTATCGGGACAGGGGTCGGAGATGAGCAGTTCTTC.

The chain couples TRBV19 to TRBJ1-1; 9 bases match TRBD1. Germline V gene lookup returns CDR1 LNHDA and CDR2 SQIVND (reference sequence). The CDR3 spans 14 residues. V lost 7 bases to trimming and J lost 1 base; unmatched junction nucleotides: 4. The CDR3 region is CASIPGQGNTEAFF. The CDR3 region has the DNA TGTGCCAGTATACCGGGACAGGGGAACACTGAAGCTTTCTTT.

The rearrangement uses TRBV11-3 and TRBJ2-3, with D perhaps TRBD2 (5 bases). CDR1 SGHNT and CDR2 YENEEA come from the germline V gene. V was trimmed by 5 bases and J by 0 bases, leaving 9 bases between them. This CDR3 is 14 amino acids long. The CDR3: CASSPGGSTDTQYF. Here the CDR3 DNA reads TGTGCCAGCAGCCCCGGCGGGAGCACAGATACGCAGTATTTT.

This clone has just one count. The DNA for the CDR3 is TGTGCCAGTAGGGACAGGGCCCGGGAGACCCAGTACTTC. Translating it yields CASRDRARETQYF. The rearrangement uses TRBV2 and TRBJ2-5; 9 bases map to TRBD1. V gave up 9 bases and J gave up 5 bases; unmatched junction bases: 7. The CDR3 loop spans 13 amino acids. CDR1 SNHLY and CDR2 FYNNEI come from the germline V gene.

The chain combines TRBV4-1 with TRBJ2-3; TRBD1 matches 10 bases. Germline assignment: CDR1 MGHRA and CDR2 YSYEKL. The CDR3 extends over 17 amino acids. V lost 4 bases and J lost 1; bases outside the gene matches: 8. The CDR3 bases are TGCGCCAGCAGCCTTGGGACAGGGGCGTTCGGCACAGATACGCAGTATTTT. Its translation is CASSLGTGAFGTDTQYF.

V and J are TRBV28 and TRBJ2-7; 9 bases are a match to TRBD1. Germline trimming cut 6 bases from V and 2 bases from J; bases unmatched to any gene: 5. CDR1 is MDHEN and CDR2 is SYDVKM in the germline V gene. There are 14 residues in the CDR3. The CDR3 DNA sequence: TGTGCCAGCAGCCGACAGGGGGGCCCCTACGAGCAGTACGTC. It specifies CASSRQGGPYEQYV.

CDR3 in DNA: TGTGCCAGCAGTGCTACCGGACAGGGTGAATACGAGCAGTACTTC. Protein sequence: CASSATGQGEYEQYF. This chain connects TRBV6-2 or TRBV6-3 to TRBJ2-7; TRBD1 matches 8 bases. V dropped 5 bases and J dropped 4; count of bases not matched to a gene: 10. CDR1 MNHEY and CDR2 SVGEGT come from the germline V gene. This CDR3 comprises 15 residues.

V gene TRBV24-1 combines with J gene TRBJ2-2, with a weak D call TRBD1 (5 bases). Germline V gives CDR1 KGHDR, CDR2 SFDVKD. The length of the CDR3 is 16 residues. V was pared by 3 bases and J by 8 bases, with 18 bases between. The CDR3 sequence is CATSDVVKGRAGELFF. In nucleotides, the CDR3 is TGTGCCACCAGTGATGTAGTAAAGGGGCGCGCGGGGGAGCTGTTTTTT.

This chain links TRBV10-3 with TRBJ2-7; 10 bases fit TRBD1. Germline V gene data show CDR1 as ENHRY and CDR2 as SYGVKD. With 3 bases clipped from V and 3 bases from J, the junction kept 17 bases outside the gene matches. CDR3 size: 19 residues. CDR3 DNA sequence: TGTGCCATCAGTGACCCAGGGACAGGGGCTAAACCCGCGAACTACGAGCAGTACTTC. Its translation is CAISDPGTGAKPANYEQYF.

This clone was counted a single time. The rearrangement links TRBV11-2 to TRBJ2-5; 10 bases agree with TRBD1. The CDR3 is 16 residues long. The V gene's germline CDR1 is SGHAT and CDR2 FQNNGV. V lost 0 bases, J lost 4 bases, and 5 bases stayed unmatched. CDR3 sequence (DNA): TGTGCCAGCAGCTTAGAGCCTCGGACAGGGGGAGAGACCCAGTACTTC. It encodes CASSLEPRTGGETQYF.

This clone is a singleton in its sample. The genes are TRBV5-1 and TRBJ1-1; unclear D gene. Germline V gene sequence: CDR1 SGHRS, CDR2 YFSETQ. This CDR3 region has 13 residues. V was shortened by 3 bases and J by 0 bases, with 6 bases between the two germline ends. The CDR3 protein is CASSSRMNTEAFF. CDR3 DNA: TGCGCCAGCAGCTCCAGGATGAACACTGAAGCTTTCTTT. Full variable domain (remainder filled in from reference TRBV5-1 and TRBJ1-1): KAGVTQTPRYLIKTRGQQVTLSCSPISGHRSVSWYQQTPGQGLQFLFEYFSETQRNKGNFPGRFSGRQFSNSRSEMNVSTLELGDSALYLCASSSRMNTEAFFGQGTRLTVV.